Included here is one T cell receptor beta chain sequence, with context. What it binds is unknown. V lost 2 bases, J lost 6 bases, and 8 bases lay in between. Germline CDR1 is MNHEY and CDR2 is SMNVEV (reference sequence). There are 13 residues in the CDR3. The PCR ran on 60 Vbeta and 13 Jbeta primers. Only in-frame clones appear in the TCRdb table, and some are missing; sequencing was by immunoSEQ multiplex PCR. Recorded here are 95,000 to 150,000 clones; the top ten clones represent 2.5% to 3%. This sample was included in a study of cytomegalovirus exposure and HLA in healthy donors. On the study more broadly: T cells numbering around 200 million yielded roughly 120 million unique TCR beta sequences in an earlier analysis. General study results and limits: TCR beta V- and J-gene trimming was later associated with a missense DCLRE1C variant.

The sample comprised PBMCs. The chain carries TRBV27 and TRBJ2-1, with D tentatively TRBD2 (5 bases). The sequence was obtained from a man aged 25-40 years in good health and CMV-seronegative. The CDR3 nucleotides are TGTGCCAGCAGTTTACGAGGGTTCAATGAGCAGTTCTTC. Residues: CASSLRGFNEQFF.